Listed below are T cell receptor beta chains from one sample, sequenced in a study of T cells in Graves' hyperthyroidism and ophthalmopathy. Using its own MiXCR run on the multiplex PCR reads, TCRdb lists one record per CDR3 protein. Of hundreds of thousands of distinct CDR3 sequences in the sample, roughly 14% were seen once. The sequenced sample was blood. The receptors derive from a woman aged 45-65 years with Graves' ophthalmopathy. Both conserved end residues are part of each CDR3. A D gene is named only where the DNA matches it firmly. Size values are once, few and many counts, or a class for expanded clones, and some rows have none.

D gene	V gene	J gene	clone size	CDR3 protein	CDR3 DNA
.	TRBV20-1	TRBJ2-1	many	CSARDRGEQFF	TGCAGTGCTAGAGATCGTGGTGAGCAGTTCTTC
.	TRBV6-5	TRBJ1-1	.	CASSYSSENTEAFF	TGTGCCAGCAGTTACTCGTCTGAGAACACTGAAGCTTTCTTT
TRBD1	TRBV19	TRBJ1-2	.	CASSRDQGDGYTF	TGTGCCAGTAGTAGGGATCAGGGGGATGGCTACACCTTC
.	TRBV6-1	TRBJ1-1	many	CASKTETGFDTEAFF	TGTGCCAGCAAGACCGAAACCGGGTTCGACACTGAAGCTTTCTTT
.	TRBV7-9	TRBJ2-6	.	CASSLPRGIGANVLTF	TGTGCCAGCAGCCTCCCCAGGGGAATTGGGGCCAACGTCCTGACTTTC
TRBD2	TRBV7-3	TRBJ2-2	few	CASSPRTSGRYLAGELFF	TGTGCCAGCAGCCCCCGGACTAGCGGGAGGTATTTAGCCGGGGAGCTGTTTTTT
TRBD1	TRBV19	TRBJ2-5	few	CASSIPDRGFQETQYF	TGTGCCAGTAGTATCCCCGACAGGGGGTTTCAAGAGACCCAGTACTTC
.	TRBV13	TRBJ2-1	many	CASSADKGDEQFF	TGTGCCAGCAGCGCCGATAAGGGGGATGAGCAGTTCTTC
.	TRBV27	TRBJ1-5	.	CASSPPGYQPQHF	TGTGCCAGCAGTCCCCCGGGCTACCAGCCCCAGCATTTT
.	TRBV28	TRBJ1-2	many	CASSGGLIYGYTF	TGTGCCAGCAGTGGGGGACTGATCTATGGCTACACCTTC
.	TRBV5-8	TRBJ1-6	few	CASSSRVGYNSPLHF	TGTGCCAGCAGCTCGAGGGTCGGGTATAATTCACCCCTCCACTTT
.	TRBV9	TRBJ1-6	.	CASSVGQVNSPLHF	TGTGCCAGCAGCGTTGGGCAGGTAAATTCACCCCTCCACTTT
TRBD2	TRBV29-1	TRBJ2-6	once	CSVGGGGAGANVLTF	TGCAGCGTGGGGGGGGGGGGGGCTGGGGCCAACGTCCTGACTTTC
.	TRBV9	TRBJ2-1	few	CASSVGGGYSNEQFF	TGTGCCAGCAGCGTAGGTGGGGGCTATTCCAATGAGCAGTTCTTC
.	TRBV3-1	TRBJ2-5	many	CASSQYRQGGSETQYF	TGTGCCAGCAGCCAATACCGACAGGGAGGATCTGAGACCCAGTACTTC
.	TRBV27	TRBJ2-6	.	CASCADTSGANVLTF	TGTGCCAGCTGCGCGGACACCTCTGGGGCCAACGTCCTGACTTTC
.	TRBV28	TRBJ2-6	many	CASRLPGVSTANVLTF	TGTGCCAGCAGACTCCCGGGGGTCTCGACGGCCAACGTCCTGACTTTC
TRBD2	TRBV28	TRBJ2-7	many	CASSLGMLAGYYEQYF	TGTGCCAGCAGTTTAGGAATGCTAGCGGGATACTACGAGCAGTACTTC
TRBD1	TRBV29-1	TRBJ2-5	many	CSVSDREYQETQYF	TGCAGCGTTTCCGACAGGGAGTACCAAGAGACCCAGTACTTC
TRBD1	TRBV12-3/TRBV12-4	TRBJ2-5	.	CASTLGQGIQETQYF	TGTGCCAGCACCTTAGGACAGGGGATCCAAGAGACCCAGTACTTC
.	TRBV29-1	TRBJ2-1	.	CSVGFGVSNEQFF	TGCAGCGTTGGGTTTGGGGTTAGCAATGAGCAGTTCTTC
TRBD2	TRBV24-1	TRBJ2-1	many	CATSGRGGLAGSSSYNEQFF	TGTGCCACCAGTGGACGGGGGGGACTAGCGGGTTCCAGCTCCTACAATGAGCAGTTCTTC
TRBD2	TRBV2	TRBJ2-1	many	CASRASGRALGYNEQFF	TGTGCCAGCAGAGCTAGCGGGAGGGCCCTCGGGTACAATGAGCAGTTCTTC
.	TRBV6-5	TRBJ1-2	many	CASSYQQFYGYTF	TGTGCCAGCAGTTACCAACAGTTTTATGGCTACACCTTC
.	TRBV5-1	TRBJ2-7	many	CASSFDPRVPYEQYF	TGCGCCAGCAGCTTTGACCCAAGGGTCCCCTACGAGCAGTACTTC
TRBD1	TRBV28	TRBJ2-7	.	CASSRQGWSYEQYF	TGTGCCAGCAGTCGACAGGGTTGGTCCTACGAGCAGTACTTC
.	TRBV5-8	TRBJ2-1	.	CASSNWGSYNEQFF	TGTGCCAGCAGCAACTGGGGCTCATACAATGAGCAGTTCTTC
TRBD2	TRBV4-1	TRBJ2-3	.	CASSQDATSGRADTDTQYF	TGCGCCAGCAGCCAAGATGCGACTAGCGGGAGGGCCGACACAGATACGCAGTATTTT
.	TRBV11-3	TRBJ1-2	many	CASSPRRDRFRSNYGYTF	TGTGCCAGCAGCCCCCGTCGTGACAGGTTCAGGAGTAACTATGGCTACACCTTC
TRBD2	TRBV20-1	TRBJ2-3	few	CSARDPVAGRDTQYF	TGCAGTGCTAGAGATCCGGTAGCGGGGAGAGATACGCAGTATTTT
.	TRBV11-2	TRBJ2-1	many	CASSLGARNFYNEQFF	TGTGCCAGCAGCTTAGGGGCCCGAAACTTCTACAATGAGCAGTTCTTC
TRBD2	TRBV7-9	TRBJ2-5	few	CASSLYLAEGEETQYF	TGTGCCAGCAGCTTATATCTAGCGGAGGGAGAAGAGACCCAGTACTTC
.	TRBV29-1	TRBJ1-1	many	CSPLPRSMNTEAFF	TGCAGCCCGCTTCCCAGAAGCATGAACACTGAAGCTTTCTTT
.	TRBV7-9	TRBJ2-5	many	CASSPPRAGETQYF	TGTGCCAGCAGCCCTCCTCGAGCGGGCGAGACCCAGTACTTC
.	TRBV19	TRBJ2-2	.	CASRRQGWEDTGELFF	TGTGCCAGTAGAAGACAGGGTTGGGAGGACACCGGGGAGCTGTTTTTT
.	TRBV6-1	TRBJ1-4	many	CASSVGADNEKLFF	TGTGCCAGCAGTGTTGGGGCAGACAATGAAAAACTGTTTTTT
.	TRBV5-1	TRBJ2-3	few	CASSFGAGLGTDTQYF	TGCGCCAGCAGCTTTGGTGCGGGTTTAGGCACAGATACGCAGTATTTT
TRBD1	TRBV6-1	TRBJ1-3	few	CASGDRSSGNTIYF	TGTGCCAGCGGGGACAGGAGCTCTGGAAACACCATATATTTT
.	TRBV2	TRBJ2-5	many	CASSHNSIQETQYF	TGTGCCAGCAGTCACAACAGCATCCAAGAGACCCAGTACTTC
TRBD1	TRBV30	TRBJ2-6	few	CAWSVPDRGHTGGANVLTF	TGTGCCTGGAGTGTACCGGACAGGGGCCATACGGGGGGGGCCAACGTCCTGACTTTC
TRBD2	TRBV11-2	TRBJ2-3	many	CASSGRTSGKSTDTQYF	TGTGCCAGCAGCGGCCGGACTAGCGGAAAAAGCACAGATACGCAGTATTTT
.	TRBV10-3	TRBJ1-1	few	CAIKTGASNTEAFF	TGTGCCATCAAGACGGGGGCCTCGAACACTGAAGCTTTCTTT
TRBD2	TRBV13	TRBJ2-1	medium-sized	CASSPASGRARDEQFF	TGTGCCAGCAGCCCCGCTAGCGGGAGGGCCAGGGATGAGCAGTTCTTC
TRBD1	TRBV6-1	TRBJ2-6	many	CASGASGGAGANVLTF	TGTGCCAGCGGGGCCTCAGGGGGCGCTGGGGCCAACGTCCTGACTTTC
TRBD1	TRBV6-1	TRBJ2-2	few	CASSEYGRGLTGELFF	TGTGCCAGCAGTGAATATGGCAGGGGGCTTACCGGGGAGCTGTTTTTT
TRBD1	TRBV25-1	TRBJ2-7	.	CASSGSTGALYEQYF	TGTGCCAGCAGTGGGTCAACAGGGGCCCTCTACGAGCAGTACTTC
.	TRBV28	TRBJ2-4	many	CASSLPASGGGAKNIQYF	TGTGCCAGCAGTTTACCCGCTAGCGGAGGGGGAGCCAAAAACATTCAGTACTTC
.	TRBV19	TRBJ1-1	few	CASSILSFGGDGTEAFF	TGTGCCAGTAGTATTCTATCGTTCGGGGGCGACGGCACTGAAGCTTTCTTT
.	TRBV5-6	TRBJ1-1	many	CASSLVHPNTEAFF	TGTGCCAGCAGCTTGGTGCACCCGAACACTGAAGCTTTCTTT
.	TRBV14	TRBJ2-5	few	CASSQNYAGETQYF	TGTGCCAGCAGCCAAAACTATGCGGGAGAGACCCAGTACTTC
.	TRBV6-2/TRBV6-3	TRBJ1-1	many	CASSYIGANTEAFF	TGTGCCAGCAGTTATATAGGGGCGAACACTGAAGCTTTCTTT
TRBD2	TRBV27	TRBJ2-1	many	CASKNRLAGVKAGEQFF	TGTGCCAGCAAAAATAGACTAGCGGGAGTTAAGGCAGGTGAGCAGTTCTTC
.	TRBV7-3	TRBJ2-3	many	CASSLLGSDTQYF	TGTGCCAGCAGCTTATTGGGTTCGGATACGCAGTATTTT
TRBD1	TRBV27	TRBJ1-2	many	CASTPRQGFYDGYTF	TGTGCCAGCACCCCTCGACAGGGTTTTTACGATGGCTACACCTTC
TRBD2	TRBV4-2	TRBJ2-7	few	CASSWGGAEPGSSYEQYF	TGTGCCAGCAGCTGGGGGGGAGCGGAGCCGGGAAGCTCCTACGAGCAGTACTTC
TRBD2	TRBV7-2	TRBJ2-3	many	CASSLTGTSGSADTQYF	TGTGCCAGCAGCTTAACCGGGACTAGCGGGAGTGCAGATACGCAGTATTTT
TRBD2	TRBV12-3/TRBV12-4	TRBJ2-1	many	CASGLADYNEQFF	TGTGCCAGCGGACTAGCGGATTACAATGAGCAGTTCTTC